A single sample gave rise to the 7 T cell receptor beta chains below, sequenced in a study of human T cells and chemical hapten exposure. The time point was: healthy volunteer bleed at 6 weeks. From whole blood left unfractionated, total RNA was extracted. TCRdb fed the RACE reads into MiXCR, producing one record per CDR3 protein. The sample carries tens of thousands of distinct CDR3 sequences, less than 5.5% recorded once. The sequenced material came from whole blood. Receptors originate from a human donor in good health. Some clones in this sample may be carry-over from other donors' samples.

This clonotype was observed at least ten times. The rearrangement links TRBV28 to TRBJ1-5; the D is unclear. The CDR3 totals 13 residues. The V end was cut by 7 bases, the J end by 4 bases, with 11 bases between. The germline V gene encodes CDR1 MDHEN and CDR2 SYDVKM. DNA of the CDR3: TGTGCCAGCATGTCACAGCTGAATCAGCCCCAGCATTTT. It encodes CASMSQLNQPQHF.

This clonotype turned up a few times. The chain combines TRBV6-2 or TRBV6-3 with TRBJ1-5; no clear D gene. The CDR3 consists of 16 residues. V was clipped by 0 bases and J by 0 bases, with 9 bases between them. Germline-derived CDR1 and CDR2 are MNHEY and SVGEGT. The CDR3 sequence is CASSYSRSYSNQPQHF. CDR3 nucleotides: TGTGCCAGCAGTTACTCGCGCAGCTATAGCAATCAGCCCCAGCATTTT.

This chain's CDR3 is CASRKEGHTEAFF. The CDR3 DNA is TGTGCCAGTAGGAAAGAGGGGCACACTGAAGCTTTCTTT. The chain joins TRBV12-3 or TRBV12-4 to TRBJ1-1; D might be TRBD1 (5 bases). This CDR3 is built from 13 residues. Trimming shortened V by 9 bases and J by 3 bases, and 14 bases separated the two germline ends.

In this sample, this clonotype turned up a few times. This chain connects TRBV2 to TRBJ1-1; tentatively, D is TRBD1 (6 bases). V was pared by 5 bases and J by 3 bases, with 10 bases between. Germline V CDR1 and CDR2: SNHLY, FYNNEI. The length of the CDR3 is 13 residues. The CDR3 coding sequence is TGTGCCAGCAGTCTTACAGGGTACACTGAAGCTTTCTTT. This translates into CASSLTGYTEAFF.

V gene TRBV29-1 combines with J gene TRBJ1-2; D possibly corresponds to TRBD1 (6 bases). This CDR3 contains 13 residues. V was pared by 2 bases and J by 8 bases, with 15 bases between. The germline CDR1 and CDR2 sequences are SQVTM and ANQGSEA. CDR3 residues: CSVERMGAWGYTF. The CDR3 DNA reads TGCAGCGTTGAAAGGATGGGGGCGTGGGGCTACACCTTC.

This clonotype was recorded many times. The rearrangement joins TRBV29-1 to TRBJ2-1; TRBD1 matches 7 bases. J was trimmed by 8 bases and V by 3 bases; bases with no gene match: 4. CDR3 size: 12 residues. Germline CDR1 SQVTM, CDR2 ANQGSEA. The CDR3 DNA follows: TGCAGCGTTGACAGGGGGTGGGATGAGCAGTTCTTC. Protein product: CSVDRGWDEQFF.

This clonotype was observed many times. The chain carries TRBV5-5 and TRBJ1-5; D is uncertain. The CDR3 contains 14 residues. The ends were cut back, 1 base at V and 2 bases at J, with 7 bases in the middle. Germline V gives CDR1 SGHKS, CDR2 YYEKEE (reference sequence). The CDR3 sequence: CASSLMTGNQPQHF. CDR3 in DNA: TGTGCCAGCAGCTTGATGACCGGCAATCAGCCCCAGCATTTT.